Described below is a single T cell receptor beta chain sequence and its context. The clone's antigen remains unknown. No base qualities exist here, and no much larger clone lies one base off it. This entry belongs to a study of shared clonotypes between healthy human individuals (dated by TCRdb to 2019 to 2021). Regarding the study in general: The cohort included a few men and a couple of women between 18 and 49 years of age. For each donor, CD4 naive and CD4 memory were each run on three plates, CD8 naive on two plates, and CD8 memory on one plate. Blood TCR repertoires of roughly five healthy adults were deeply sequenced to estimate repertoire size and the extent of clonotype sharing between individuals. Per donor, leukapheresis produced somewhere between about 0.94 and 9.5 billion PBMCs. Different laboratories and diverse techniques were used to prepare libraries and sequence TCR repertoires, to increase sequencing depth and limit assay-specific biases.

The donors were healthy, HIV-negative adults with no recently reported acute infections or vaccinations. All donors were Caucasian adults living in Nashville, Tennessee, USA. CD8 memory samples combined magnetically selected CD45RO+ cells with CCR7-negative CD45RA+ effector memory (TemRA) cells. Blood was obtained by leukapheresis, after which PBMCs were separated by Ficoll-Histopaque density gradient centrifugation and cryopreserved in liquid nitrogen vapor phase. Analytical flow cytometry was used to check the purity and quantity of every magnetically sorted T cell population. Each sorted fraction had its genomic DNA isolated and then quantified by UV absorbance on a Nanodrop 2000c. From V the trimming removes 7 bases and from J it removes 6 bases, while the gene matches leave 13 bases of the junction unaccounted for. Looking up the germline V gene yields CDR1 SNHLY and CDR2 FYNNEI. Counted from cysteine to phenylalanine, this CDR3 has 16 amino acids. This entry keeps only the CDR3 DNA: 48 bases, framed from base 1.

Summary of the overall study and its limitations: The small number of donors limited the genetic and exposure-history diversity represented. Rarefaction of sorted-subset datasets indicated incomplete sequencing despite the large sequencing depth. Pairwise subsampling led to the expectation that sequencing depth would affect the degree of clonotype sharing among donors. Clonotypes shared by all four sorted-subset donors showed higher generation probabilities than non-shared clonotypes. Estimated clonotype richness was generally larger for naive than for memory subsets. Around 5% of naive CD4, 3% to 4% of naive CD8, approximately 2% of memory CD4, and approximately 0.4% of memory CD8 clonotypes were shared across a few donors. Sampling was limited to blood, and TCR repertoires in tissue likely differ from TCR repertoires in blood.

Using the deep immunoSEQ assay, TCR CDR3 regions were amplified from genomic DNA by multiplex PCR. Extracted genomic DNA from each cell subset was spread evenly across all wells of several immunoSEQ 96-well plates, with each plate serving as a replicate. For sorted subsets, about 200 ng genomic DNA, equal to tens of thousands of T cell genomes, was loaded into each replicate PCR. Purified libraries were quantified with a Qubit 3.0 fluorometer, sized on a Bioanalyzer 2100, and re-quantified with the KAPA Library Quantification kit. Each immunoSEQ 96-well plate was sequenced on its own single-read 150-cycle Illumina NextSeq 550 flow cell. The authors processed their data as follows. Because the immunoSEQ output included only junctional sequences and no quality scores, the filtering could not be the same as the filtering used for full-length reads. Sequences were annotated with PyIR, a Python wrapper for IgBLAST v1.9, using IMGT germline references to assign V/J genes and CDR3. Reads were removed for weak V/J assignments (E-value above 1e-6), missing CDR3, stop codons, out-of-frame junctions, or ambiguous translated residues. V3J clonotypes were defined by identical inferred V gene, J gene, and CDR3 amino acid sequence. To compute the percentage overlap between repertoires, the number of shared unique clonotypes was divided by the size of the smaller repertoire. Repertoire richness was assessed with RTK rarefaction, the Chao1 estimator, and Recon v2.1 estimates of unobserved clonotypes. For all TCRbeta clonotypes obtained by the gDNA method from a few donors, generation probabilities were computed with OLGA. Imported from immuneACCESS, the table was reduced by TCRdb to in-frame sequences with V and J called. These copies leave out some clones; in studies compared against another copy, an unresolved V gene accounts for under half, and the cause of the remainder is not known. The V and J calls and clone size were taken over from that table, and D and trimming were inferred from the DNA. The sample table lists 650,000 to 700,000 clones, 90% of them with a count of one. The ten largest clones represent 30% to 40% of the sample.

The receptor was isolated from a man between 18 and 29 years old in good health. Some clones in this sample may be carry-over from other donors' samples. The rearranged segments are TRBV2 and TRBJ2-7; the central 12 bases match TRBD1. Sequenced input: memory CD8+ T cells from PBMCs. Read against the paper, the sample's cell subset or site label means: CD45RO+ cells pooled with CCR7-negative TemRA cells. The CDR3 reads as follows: CASTPGGDRGRGEQYF. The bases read TGTGCCAGCACCCCGGGCGGGGACAGGGGGCGCGGCGAGCAGTACTTC.